This is a list of T cell receptor beta chains from one sample in a study of shared T cell receptors in the human thymus. Profiling relied on immunoSEQ multiplex PCR, and the TCRdb table lists in-frame clones only, not all of them. The repertoire holds 450,000 to 650,000 clones, with 75% to 80% as singletons. The data were also submitted as part of a second study, on human thymus T cells.

Sequencing was carried out using thymocytes. These receptors were collected from a boy less than two years old with a congenital heart defect. CDR3s include the opening cysteine and the closing phenylalanine or tryptophan. D genes are given only for firm matches. A clone size is listed for some rows: how often the clone was seen (once, few, many), or a class if it is expanded.

d_gene,abundance,len,v_gene,j_gene,CDR3nt,CDR3aa
TRBD2,-,12,TRBV9,TRBJ2-3,TGTGCCAGCTCTAGCGGACTAGATACGCAGTATTTT,CASSSGLDTQYF
-,-,17,TRBV13,TRBJ2-1,TGTGCCAGCGGCGAGTCAGCGCCGCTCCTCGCTGTTGATGAGCAGTTCTTC,CASGESAPLLAVDEQFF
TRBD2,-,17,TRBV25-1,TRBJ2-1,TGTGCCAGCAGTGATCGGACTAGCGGGAGCAGGGACAATGAGCAGTTCTTC,CASSDRTSGSRDNEQFF
-,-,17,TRBV4-2,TRBJ2-3,TGTGCCAGCAGCCTCCGGGACTTAACCCTCCCCCCAGATACGCAGTATTTT,CASSLRDLTLPPDTQYF
TRBD1,-,16,TRBV27,TRBJ2-1,TGTGCCAGCAGTTGCGTAGGACAGGCTCATTACAATGAGCAGTTCTTC,CASSCVGQAHYNEQFF
TRBD2,-,16,TRBV11-3,TRBJ2-7,TGTGCCAGCAGCTTAGAACTAGCGGGAGACGACTACGAGCAGTACTTC,CASSLELAGDDYEQYF
-,-,11,TRBV20-1,TRBJ2-7,TGCAGTGCTAGAGTGGAGGGGCAGCAGTACTTC,CSARVEGQQYF
TRBD2,-,16,TRBV30,TRBJ2-5,TGTGCCTGGGCCGGGACTAGCGGCCCGGCGCCAGAGACCCAGTACTTC,CAWAGTSGPAPETQYF
TRBD2,-,19,TRBV15,TRBJ2-7,TGTGCCACCAGCCCTCCTCAGGGACTAGCGGGAAGTGGAGCCTACGAGCAGTACTTC,CATSPPQGLAGSGAYEQYF
TRBD2,-,19,TRBV7-8,TRBJ2-3,TGTGCCAGCAGCTTAGGAACGGCGGGAGGGCCCACTAGCACAGATACGCAGTATTTT,CASSLGTAGGPTSTDTQYF
-,-,15,TRBV9,TRBJ2-3,TGTGCCAGCAGCGGGACAACAGGGGGGGACGGAACGCAGTATTTT,CASSGTTGGDGTQYF
-,-,15,TRBV6-5,TRBJ1-5,TGTGCCAGCAACCCCGGGGTGGGAAGCAATCAGCCCCAGCATTTT,CASNPGVGSNQPQHF
TRBD1,few,16,TRBV10-2,TRBJ2-7,TGCGCCAGCAGTGTAGAGGGGGCGCAGAATAACCACGAGCAGTACTTC,CASSVEGAQNNHEQYF
-,-,15,TRBV10-2,TRBJ2-1,TGCGCCAGCAGTGAGACGGAGGAGGGGACCAATGAGCAGTTCTTC,CASSETEEGTNEQFF
TRBD2,once,17,TRBV7-6,TRBJ2-5,TGTGCCAGCAGCTTAGGCCTTGGGACTAGCGGTAAAGAGACCCAGTACTTC,CASSLGLGTSGKETQYF
TRBD2,-,17,TRBV7-7,TRBJ2-5,TGTGCTAGCAGCTTAGGGGCGGGCGGGAGGCGGGAAGAGACCCAGTACTTC,CASSLGAGGRREETQYF
-,-,15,TRBV18,TRBJ2-7,TGTGCCAGCTCACCGACGGGAGTGAGCCCCTACGAGCAGTACTTC,CASSPTGVSPYEQYF
-,-,15,TRBV7-9,TRBJ1-3,TGTGCCAGCAGCTTCTTTCAACACTCTGGAAACACCATATATTTT,CASSFFQHSGNTIYF
-,few,16,TRBV12-2,TRBJ2-7,TGTGCAAGTCGCCACCCCCGGACTAGCGGGAACTACGAGCAGTACTTC,CASRHPRTSGNYEQYF
-,-,15,TRBV6-5,TRBJ1-5,TGTGCCAGCACCCCCCGGAGGGGTAGCAATCAGCCCCAGCATTTT,CASTPRRGSNQPQHF
TRBD2,few,18,TRBV10-3,TRBJ2-3,TGTGCCATCAGTGAGCGGACTAGCGGGAGGGCCCTCACAGATACGCAGTATTTT,CAISERTSGRALTDTQYF
TRBD2,-,15,TRBV6-5,TRBJ2-5,TGTGCCAGCAGCCACCTTGTCGGGAGGGAGGAGACCCAGTACTTC,CASSHLVGREETQYF
-,-,13,TRBV5-1,TRBJ2-7,TGCGCCAGCAGCTTCGCGGGACCCTACGAGCAGTACTTC,CASSFAGPYEQYF
TRBD2,once,15,TRBV2,TRBJ2-3,TGTGCCAGCAGTCGGACTAGCGGGAGGTCAGATACGCAGTATTTT,CASSRTSGRSDTQYF
-,-,13,TRBV5-1,TRBJ1-1,TGCGCCAGCAGCTTGGGCGTCGGGACTGAAGCTTTCTTT,CASSLGVGTEAFF
-,few,13,TRBV21-1,TRBJ1-3,TGTGCCAGCAGCAACAGGGGGTGGTACACCATATATTTT,CASSNRGWYTIYF
TRBD1,-,13,TRBV10-1,TRBJ2-1,TGCGCCAGCGCCCCGGGACAGGGCAATGAGCAGTTCTTC,CASAPGQGNEQFF
-,-,15,TRBV28,TRBJ2-5,TGTGCCAGCAATCATTCACGGGGGTTGTGGGAGACCCAGTACTTC,CASNHSRGLWETQYF
-,-,12,TRBV27,TRBJ1-1,TGTGCCAGCAGTTTTGGCGGCAGTGAAGCTTTCTTT,CASSFGGSEAFF
TRBD2,-,18,TRBV11-2,TRBJ2-1,TGTGCCAGCAGCTTACGGCGACTAGCGGGAGCTTCAAGCGGTGAGCAGTTCTTC,CASSLRRLAGASSGEQFF
TRBD2,few,14,TRBV5-3,TRBJ2-7,TGTGCCAGAAGCTTCCGTAGGGGCGGGAGTAGGCCGTACTTC,CARSFRRGGSRPYF
-,-,16,TRBV27,TRBJ1-4,TGTGCCAGCAGTTCAGGATCTCGCCGGGGTACTGAAAAACTGTTTTTT,CASSSGSRRGTEKLFF
TRBD1,-,14,TRBV6-5,TRBJ2-7,TGTGCCAGCAGCGTGGACAGGGTCTCCTACGAGCAGTACTTC,CASSVDRVSYEQYF
TRBD1,-,15,TRBV4-3,TRBJ1-4,TGCGCCAGCAGCCAAGATTGGCAGGGGGGTGAAAAACTGTTTTTT,CASSQDWQGGEKLFF
-,-,14,TRBV19,TRBJ1-3,TGTGCCAGTAGTATTAGAGACTCTGGAAACACCATATATTTT,CASSIRDSGNTIYF
-,-,16,TRBV13,TRBJ2-7,TGTGCCAGCAGCTCCTACTCGGACTCTATACACTACGAGCAGTACTTC,CASSSYSDSIHYEQYF
TRBD2,-,13,TRBV29-1,TRBJ2-7,TGCAGCGTCGGGACTAGCGGGCCCTACGAGCAGTACTTC,CSVGTSGPYEQYF
-,few,11,TRBV9,TRBJ2-7,TGTGCCAGCAGCTCCGGGTACGAGCAGTACTTC,CASSSGYEQYF
-,-,14,TRBV5-1,TRBJ2-7,TGCGCCAGCAGCTTGGGACAGGAGACCTACGAGCAGTACTTC,CASSLGQETYEQYF
-,-,15,TRBV4-3,TRBJ2-1,TGCGCCAGCAGCCAAGAATGGACTAACCACAATGAGCAGTTCTTC,CASSQEWTNHNEQFF